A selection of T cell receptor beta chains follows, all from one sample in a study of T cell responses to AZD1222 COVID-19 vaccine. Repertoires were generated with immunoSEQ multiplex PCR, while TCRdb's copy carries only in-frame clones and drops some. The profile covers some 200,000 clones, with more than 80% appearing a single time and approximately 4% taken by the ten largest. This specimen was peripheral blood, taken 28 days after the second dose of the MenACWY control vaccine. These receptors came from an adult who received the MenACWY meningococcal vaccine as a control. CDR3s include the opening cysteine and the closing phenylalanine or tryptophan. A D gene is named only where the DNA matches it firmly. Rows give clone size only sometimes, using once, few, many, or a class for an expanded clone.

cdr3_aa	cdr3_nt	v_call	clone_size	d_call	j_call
CAGSDSYEQYF	TGTGCTGGGTCGGACTCATACGAGCAGTACTTC	TRBV5-3	few	-	TRBJ2-7
CASSNLNEQFF	TGTGCCAGCAGCAACCTGAACGAGCAGTTCTTC	TRBV6-5	-	-	TRBJ2-1
CASSLQKNTEAFF	TGTGCCAGCAGCCTACAGAAGAACACTGAAGCTTTCTTT	TRBV6-2/TRBV6-3	-	-	TRBJ1-1
CASIQGVLRGTADTQYF	TGTGCCAGCATCCAGGGGGTGTTAAGGGGGACCGCAGATACGCAGTATTTT	TRBV21-1	-	-	TRBJ2-3
CASSLDGQASNTEAFF	TGTGCCAGCAGCTTAGACGGGCAGGCGTCAAACACTGAAGCTTTCTTT	TRBV11-3	-	-	TRBJ1-1
CASRVTVLSNQPQHF	TGTGCCAGCAGAGTGACAGTCCTTAGCAATCAGCCCCAGCATTTT	TRBV27	-	-	TRBJ1-5
CASTPLRENTEAFF	TGTGCCAGTACTCCCTTGAGGGAAAACACTGAAGCTTTCTTT	TRBV19	-	-	TRBJ1-1
CASSIPGQGLYGYTF	TGTGCCAGCAGCATACCGGGACAGGGCCTCTATGGCTACACCTTC	TRBV5-6	once	TRBD1	TRBJ1-2
CASSYSAGDFEKLFF	TGTGCCAGCAGTTACTCGGCAGGGGATTTTGAAAAACTGTTTTTT	TRBV6-6	-	-	TRBJ1-4
CASSLVGRGTDTQYF	TGTGCCAGCAGCTTGGTGGGGAGAGGCACAGATACGCAGTATTTT	TRBV5-4	-	-	TRBJ2-3
CASSVALLSAGNTIYF	TGTGCCAGCAGCGTAGCCTTACTTTCCGCTGGAAACACCATATATTTT	TRBV9	few	-	TRBJ1-3
CASRGRSNQPQHF	TGTGCCAGCAGGGGACGAAGCAATCAGCCCCAGCATTTT	TRBV2	-	-	TRBJ1-5
CASSVDRDYGYTF	TGCGCCAGCAGCGTTGACAGAGACTATGGCTACACCTTC	TRBV5-1	-	-	TRBJ1-2
CASSYLYEAFF	TGTGCCAGCAGTTACCTCTATGAAGCTTTCTTT	TRBV6-6	-	-	TRBJ1-1
CASSLAVGTGASTEAFF	TGCGCCAGCAGCTTGGCCGTTGGGACAGGGGCTTCCACTGAAGCTTTCTTT	TRBV5-1	-	TRBD1	TRBJ1-1
CASKGREAYGYTF	TGTGCCAGCAAGGGCCGTGAAGCCTATGGCTACACCTTC	TRBV7-9	-	-	TRBJ1-2